This TCR beta chain derives from a study of regulatory T cells in long-lasting Graves disease (dated by TCRdb to the early 2020s). For the wider study: In the newly diagnosed Graves' disease group, patients had been taking antithyroid drugs for less than 3 months. This study used TCR sequencing and RNA sequencing of peripheral blood to compare persistent Graves' disease patients against newly diagnosed Graves' disease patients. The study was registered as a clinical trial and conducted in China. A total of 33 samples were covered by TCR sequencing, comprising approximately 13 persistent and around 20 newly diagnosed Graves' disease patients.

V and J lose 4 bases and 9 bases, and a span of 19 bases separates them. CDR1 SGHAT and CDR2 FQNNGV were looked up in the germline V gene. Including cysteine and phenylalanine, the CDR3 has 14 amino acids. Solely the CDR3 DNA is kept, with 42 bases framed from the first base. Library construction relied on multiplex PCR. TCRdb lists the instrument as Illumina HiSeq 4000. iRepertoire HTBI primers and Arm-PCR amplification of CDR3 regions were used to construct TCR beta libraries. Before sequencing, the PCR products went through gel purification. Concerning the study's data processing: Gene usage analysis of CDR3 amino acid clonotypes relied on the 62 TRBV and about 15 TRBJ segments identified across samples. COPE and FqMerger were used to merge filtered high-quality paired reads into contigs. BLAST was used to align contigs to IMGT TRBV, TRBD and TRBJ reference genes, and CDR3 was defined according to IMGT. Clonotypes above 0.1% frequency were classified as highly expanded clones. Shannon entropy served as the measure of repertoire diversity, while the Gini coefficient captured V-J evenness. Clonotypes shared by more than one individual were considered public. The raw public reads went through TCRdb reprocessing: fastp at Q25, MiXCR clone calling, in-frame beta chains kept. Every distinct CDR3 protein forms one entry, paired with its most common genes and DNA. It is TCRdb's table, rather than the study itself, that gives the V and J calls and clone size. Here the sample has 530,000 or so distinct CDR3 sequences; about 16% occur a single time. 12% of the sample comes from the top ten.

A remark on this clonotype: The clone's antigen remains unknown. No quality values exist for individual bases; no much larger clone is one base distant.

Sample time point, as interpreted from the label and publication: newly diagnosed GD, antithyroid drugs for less than 3 months. For both TCR sequencing and RNA sequencing, RNA was extracted from PBMCs using TRIzol. The diagnosis of Graves' disease was made according to American Thyroid Association guidelines. Patients for the study were recruited at an endocrinology department in Xi'an, China. From each patient, approximately 9 milliliters of peripheral blood was collected into an EDTA anticoagulant tube. PBMCs were isolated by Ficoll Paque Plus density gradient separation without further T cell sorting. An Agilent 2100 Bioanalyzer and agarose gel were used to check RNA quality, while a NanoDrop 2000 measured RNA concentration. General conclusions and limits of the study: Because the primary lesion, thyroid tissue, could not be accessed, the study looked at peripheral blood alone. Compared with newly diagnosed patients, patients with persistent Graves' disease had lower TCR Shannon entropy and fewer highly expanded clones, which suggests clonal expansion. TRBV28, TRBJ1-2 and TRBJ2-5 were preferentially used in persistent disease, while TRBV20-1 and TRBJ2-1 were favored in newly diagnosed disease. Only the TCR beta chain was sequenced and analyzed. The small sample size was acknowledged by the authors as a limitation that may reduce accuracy. A larger number of public clonotypes was shared among persistent patients (approximately 2,600) than among newly diagnosed patients (around 970).

This sample also appeared in a second study, on T cells in Graves' hyperthyroidism and ophthalmopathy. The second study's paper adds: Stable Graves' hyperthyroidism was defined as no progression to ophthalmopathy during 18 months of follow-up. Hyperthyroidism patients were newly diagnosed, had a disease duration of under 2 months, and were aged 18 to 65 years. Patients with uncontrolled infections, other autoimmune diseases, pregnancy or lactation were excluded. Diagnoses relied on clinical symptoms, serum thyroxine and TRAb, thyroid ultrasound and orbital computed tomography. For the first round of RT-PCR on the TCR CDR3, the HTBI primer set was used together with the Qiagen OneStep RT-PCR kit. Blood samples also contained most of the expanded thyroid clonotypes (frequency above 0.001), which suggests that blood repertoires may reflect thyroid immune responses. A model built on a 13 V-J signature distinguished ophthalmopathy from stable hyperthyroidism, reaching 85% to 90% sensitivity and around 81% specificity in cross-validation and 80%/75% in testing. In validation, progression to ophthalmopathy was predicted by the model with more than 65% sensitivity and around 76% specificity, a median of 6.5 months before onset. TCR V-J signatures able to tell the groups apart were searched for in a discovery cohort of about a hundred patients, of whom fewer than 45 had Graves' ophthalmopathy and about 60 had stable Graves' hyperthyroidism. Prospective prediction of ophthalmopathy was tested in an independent validation cohort of approximately 18 hyperthyroidism patients and 17 patients who later progressed to ophthalmopathy. The roughly 91 discovery patients were randomly divided into training and test sets at a 7:3 ratio. The study also compared thyroid tissue and blood T-cell repertoires from more than 5 Graves' hyperthyroidism patients. After sampling, hyperthyroidism patients received methimazole starting at 30 mg daily, and ophthalmopathy patients received high-dose intravenous methylprednisolone. Libraries were constructed in a second round of multiplex PCR, after which size selection and purification were carried out. Libraries were sequenced paired-end with 100 bp reads on an Illumina HiSeq2000. Raw data were processed with SOAPnuke, discarding reads with adapters, uncalled bases, mean Phred below 15, or no exact constant-primer or identifier match. High-quality paired reads were merged using COPE v1.2.5, and each unique nucleotide sequence was defined as a clonotype. MiTCR v1.1 was used to align the clonotypes against IMGT TRBV, TRBD and TRBJ reference segments. Analysis was restricted to V-J combinations with a frequency above 0.0001, which covered about 99% of repertoires. A TCS score was defined as the ratio between F50 (clonal expansion) and ExV (chaos), using BLOSUM62-based TCRdist between CDR3 peptides within each V-J. Welch's t-statistics and random forest reduced around 550 V-J features to 10 to 15, which were used in a naive Bayes classifier (R e1071). Sample size was not statistically predetermined, and investigators were not blinded to group allocation. TCR Vbeta CDR3 sequencing of 120 to 150 peripheral blood samples (under 45 ophthalmopathy, approximately 80 hyperthyroidism and 17 progressor patients) is reported in the paper.

The receptor was derived from a man aged 18 to 29 with Graves disease. Donor details come from another sample of the same person, matched by shared clones. Here the chain combines TRBV11-2 and TRBJ2-7, and the D gene may be TRBD2, 6 bases matching. Sample: peripheral blood mononuclear cells (PBMCs), taken at new diagnosis, from a patient treated with antithyroid drugs. In nucleotides, the sequence is TGTGCCAGCAGCTCCGGGGCCCTCCCGGAGGGGCAGTACTTC. It specifies CASSSGALPEGQYF. The reference TRBV11-2 and TRBJ2-7 proteins fill in what lies around the CDR3, so the full variable domain reads EAGVAQSPRYKIIEKRQSVAFWCNPISGHATLYWYQQILGQGPKLLIQFQNNGVVDDSQLPKDRFSAERLKGVDSTLKIQPAKLEDSAVYLCASSSGALPEGQYFGPGTRLTVT.